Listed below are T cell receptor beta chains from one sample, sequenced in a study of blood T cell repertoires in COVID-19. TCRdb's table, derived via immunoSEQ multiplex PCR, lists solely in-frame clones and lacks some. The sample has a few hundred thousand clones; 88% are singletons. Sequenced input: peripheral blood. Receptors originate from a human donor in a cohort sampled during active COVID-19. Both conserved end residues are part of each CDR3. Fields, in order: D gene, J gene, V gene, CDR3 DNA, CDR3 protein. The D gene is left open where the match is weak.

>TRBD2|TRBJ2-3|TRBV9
TGTGCCAGCAGCGTAGATCCAGCGGGGGATACAGATACGCAGTATTTT
CASSVDPAGDTDTQYF
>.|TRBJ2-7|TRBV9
TGTGCCAGCAGCGTAGCTACGGGCCAGGGTGAGAAGCAGTACTTC
CASSVATGQGEKQYF
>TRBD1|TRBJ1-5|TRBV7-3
TGTGCCAGCAGTTTAGAGATCCGGGACAGACTCCTTCCCCAGCATTTT
CASSLEIRDRLLPQHF
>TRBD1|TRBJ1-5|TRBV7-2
TGTGCCAGCAGCAGACAGGGCGGTCAGCCCCAGCATTTT
CASSRQGGQPQHF
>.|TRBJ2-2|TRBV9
TGTGCCAGCAGCCGCATTTGGGGTAACAGGGACACCGGGGAGCTGTTTTTT
CASSRIWGNRDTGELFF
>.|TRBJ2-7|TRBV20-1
TGCAGTGCTAGTCAGCGGAGGGGCGCCTACGAGCAGTACTTC
CSASQRRGAYEQYF
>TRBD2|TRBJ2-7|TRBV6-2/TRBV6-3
TGTGCCAGCAGCCAAGGAGCGGGAGGCACCTACGAGCAGTACTTC
CASSQGAGGTYEQYF
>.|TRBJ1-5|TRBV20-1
TGCAGTGCTAGTGGGGTGACAAGCAATCAGCCCCAGCATTTT
CSASGVTSNQPQHF
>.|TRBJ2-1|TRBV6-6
TGTGCCAGCAGGAGGGCGTATGAGTTTAGCAATGAGCAGTTCTTC
CASRRAYEFSNEQFF
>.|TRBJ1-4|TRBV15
TGTGCCACCAGCAGATCTTGGGCCCCCGAAAAACTGTTTTTT
CATSRSWAPEKLFF
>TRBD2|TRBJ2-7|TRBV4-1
TGCGCCAGCAGCCAAGGGTCGGGTGCGGGAGTAAGGGAGCAGTACTTC
CASSQGSGAGVREQYF
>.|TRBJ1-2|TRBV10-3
TGTGCCATCAGCCAAGGGGCGGACTATGGCTACACCTTC
CAISQGADYGYTF
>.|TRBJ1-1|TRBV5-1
TGCGCCAGCAGCCAAGGGGATAACACTGAAGCTTTCTTT
CASSQGDNTEAFF
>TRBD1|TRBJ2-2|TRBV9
TGTGCCAGCAGCTTCCGGGACAGGGCTAACACCGGGGAGCTGTTTTTT
CASSFRDRANTGELFF
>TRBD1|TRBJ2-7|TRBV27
TGTGCCAGCAGTTATACAGGGGCCCTCTACGAGCAGTACTTC
CASSYTGALYEQYF
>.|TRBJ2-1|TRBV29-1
TGCAGCGTTGAAGTGGGGTTCGTTTTAAAGGGGGAGAGGGAAGGTGAGCAGTTCTTC
CSVEVGFVLKGEREGEQFF